Here is one T cell receptor (beta chain) with its context. Its antigen is unknown. These data are taken from a study of blood T cells in healthy people across ages. General observations from the study: A conclusive naive versus antigen-experienced comparison was prevented by the unsorted PBMCs. In these data, TCR beta diversity tracked strongly with naive T cell percentage.

Germline V gene lookup returns CDR1 MDHEN and CDR2 SYDVKM. Trimming took 2 bases from V and 4 from J; bases not matched to a gene: 11. The CDR3 is 17 amino acids. With a J-beta primer mix and a sample-barcoded 5' primer, a second PCR ran about 6 to 11 cycles. TCRdb reanalysed the 5' RACE reads using MiXCR and keeps one entry per CDR3 protein. The profile shows under 2 million distinct CDR3 sequences, roughly 30% of them singletons. This TCR was sampled from a woman aged 25 to 39 in good health. What was sequenced was blood. The chain carries TRBV28 and TRBJ1-1, with TRBD1 matching over 9 bases. The CDR3 loop reads CASSLLSGQDRGTEAFF. As DNA, the CDR3 is TGTGCCAGCAGTTTACTTTCGGGCCAGGACAGGGGCACTGAAGCTTTCTTT.